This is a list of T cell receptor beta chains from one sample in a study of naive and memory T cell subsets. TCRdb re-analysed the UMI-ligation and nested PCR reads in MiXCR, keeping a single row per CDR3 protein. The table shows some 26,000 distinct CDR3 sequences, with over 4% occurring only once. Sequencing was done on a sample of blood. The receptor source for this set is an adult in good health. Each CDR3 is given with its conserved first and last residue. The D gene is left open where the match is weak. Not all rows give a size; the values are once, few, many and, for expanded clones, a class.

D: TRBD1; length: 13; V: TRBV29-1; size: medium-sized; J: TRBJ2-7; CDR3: CSVAEDRAYEQYF
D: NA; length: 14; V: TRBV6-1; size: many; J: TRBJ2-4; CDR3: CASTRGEGADIQYF
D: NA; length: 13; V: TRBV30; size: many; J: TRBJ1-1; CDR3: CAWSFRRGTEAFF
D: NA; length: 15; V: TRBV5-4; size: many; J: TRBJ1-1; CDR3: CASSLDGYMNTEAFF
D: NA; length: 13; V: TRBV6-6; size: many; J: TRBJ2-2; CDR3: CASSITISGELFF
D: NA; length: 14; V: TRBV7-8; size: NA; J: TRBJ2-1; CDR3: CASSPDSSYNEQFF
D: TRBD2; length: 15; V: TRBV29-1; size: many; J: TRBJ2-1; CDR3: CSVEGTSGRALEQFF
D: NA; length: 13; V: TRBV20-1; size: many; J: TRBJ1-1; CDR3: CSAREYRNTEAFF
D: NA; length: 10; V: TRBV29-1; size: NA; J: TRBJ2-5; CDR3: CSVSFETQYF
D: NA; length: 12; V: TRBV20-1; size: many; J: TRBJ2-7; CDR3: CSARGLGGEQYF
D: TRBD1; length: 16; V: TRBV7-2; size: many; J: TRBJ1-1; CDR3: CASSTRIGQGNAEAFF
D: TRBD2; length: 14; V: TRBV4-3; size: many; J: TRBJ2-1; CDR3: CASSQGAGVSEQFF
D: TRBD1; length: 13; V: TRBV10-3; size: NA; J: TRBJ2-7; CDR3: CAITGTGISEQYF
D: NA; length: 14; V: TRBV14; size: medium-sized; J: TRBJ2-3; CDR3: CASSQWGGTDTQYF
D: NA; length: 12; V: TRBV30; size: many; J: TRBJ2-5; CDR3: CAWSADRETQYF
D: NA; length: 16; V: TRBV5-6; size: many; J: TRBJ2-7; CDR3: CASSSKGLRNLYEQYF
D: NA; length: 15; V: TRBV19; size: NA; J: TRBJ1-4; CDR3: CASSSTAGFSEKLFF
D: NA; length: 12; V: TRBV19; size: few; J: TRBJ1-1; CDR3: CASHLGGDEAFF
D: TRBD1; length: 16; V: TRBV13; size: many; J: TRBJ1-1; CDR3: CASSLGYRGASTEAFF
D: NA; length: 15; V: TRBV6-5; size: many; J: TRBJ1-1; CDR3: CASSPGPNWGTEAFF
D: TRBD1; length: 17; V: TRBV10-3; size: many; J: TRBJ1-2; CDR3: CAISRDPKGQGPYGYTF
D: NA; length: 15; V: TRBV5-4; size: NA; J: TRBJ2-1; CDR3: CASSPSGSTYNEQFF
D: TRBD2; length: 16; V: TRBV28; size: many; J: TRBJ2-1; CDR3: CASRGGGLARGNEQFF
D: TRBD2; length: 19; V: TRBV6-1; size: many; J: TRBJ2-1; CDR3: CASSEWLGREGLKFYEQFF
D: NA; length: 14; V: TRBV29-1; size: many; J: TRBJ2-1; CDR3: CSVVAGWTYNEQFF
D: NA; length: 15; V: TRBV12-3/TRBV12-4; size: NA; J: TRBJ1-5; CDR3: CASSFSGSSNQPQHF
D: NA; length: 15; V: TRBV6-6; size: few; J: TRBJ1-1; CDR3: CASRLGLLADTEAFF
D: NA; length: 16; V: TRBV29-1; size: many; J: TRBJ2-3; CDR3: CSAGGGDLDGTDTQYF
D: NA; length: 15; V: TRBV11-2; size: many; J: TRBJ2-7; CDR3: CASSFADASSYEQYF
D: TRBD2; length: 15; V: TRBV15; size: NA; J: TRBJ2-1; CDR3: CATSTAGAGDNEQFF
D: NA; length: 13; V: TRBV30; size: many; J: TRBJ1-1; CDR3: CAWNTQQGTEAFF
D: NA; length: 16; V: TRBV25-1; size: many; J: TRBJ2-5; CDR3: CASSVGLMADQETQYF
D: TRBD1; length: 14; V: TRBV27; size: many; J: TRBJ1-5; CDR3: CASSTGDSNQPQHF
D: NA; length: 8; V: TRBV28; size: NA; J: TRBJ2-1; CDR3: CERNEQFF
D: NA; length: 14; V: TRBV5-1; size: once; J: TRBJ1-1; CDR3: CASRSQVMNTEAFF
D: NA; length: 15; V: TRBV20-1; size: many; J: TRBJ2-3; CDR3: CSARSSATSTDTQYF